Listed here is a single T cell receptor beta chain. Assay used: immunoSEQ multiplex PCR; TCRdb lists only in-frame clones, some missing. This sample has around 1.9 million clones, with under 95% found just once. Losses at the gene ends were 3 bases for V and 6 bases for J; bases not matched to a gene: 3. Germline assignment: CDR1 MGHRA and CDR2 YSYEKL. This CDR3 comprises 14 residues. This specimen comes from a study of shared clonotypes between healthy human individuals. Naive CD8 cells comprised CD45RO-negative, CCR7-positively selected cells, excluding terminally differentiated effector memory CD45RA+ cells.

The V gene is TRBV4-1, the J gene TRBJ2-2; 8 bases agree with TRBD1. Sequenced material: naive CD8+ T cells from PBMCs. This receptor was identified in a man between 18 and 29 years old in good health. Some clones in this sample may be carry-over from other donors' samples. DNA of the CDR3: TGCGCCAGCAGCCAGCTACAGGGGGCCGGGGAGCTGTTTTTT. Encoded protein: CASSQLQGAGELFF.